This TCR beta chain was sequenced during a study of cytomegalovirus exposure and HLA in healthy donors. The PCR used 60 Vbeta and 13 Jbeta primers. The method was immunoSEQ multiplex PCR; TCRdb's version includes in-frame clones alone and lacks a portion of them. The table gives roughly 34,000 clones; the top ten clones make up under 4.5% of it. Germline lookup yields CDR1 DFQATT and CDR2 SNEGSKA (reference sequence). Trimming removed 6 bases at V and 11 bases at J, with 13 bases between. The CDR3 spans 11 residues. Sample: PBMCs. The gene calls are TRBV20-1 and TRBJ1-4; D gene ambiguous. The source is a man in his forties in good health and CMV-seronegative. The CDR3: CSAPSRQKLFF. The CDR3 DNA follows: TGCAGTGCACCTTCGCGGCAGAAACTGTTTTTT.